A single sample gave rise to the 18 T cell receptor beta chains below, sequenced in a study of memory CD4+ T cells and cytomegalovirus serostatus. The data were produced by immunoSEQ multiplex PCR, yet TCRdb's version contains in-frame clones alone and is incomplete. The sample holds approximately 70,000 clones, about 75% seen once. The sort gate was single viable CD3+CD4+CD8-CD45RO+ cells for memory CD4+ T cells. Sequencing was performed on memory CD4+ T cells from blood. The receptors shown here come from an adult in good health and CMV-seropositive.

The chain combines TRBV7-3 with TRBJ2-3; D is tentatively TRBD1 or TRBD2 (6 bases each). V lost 8 bases and J 0 bases, leaving 18 bases between the germline ends. CDR1 is SGHTA, CDR2 FQGTGA, per germline. The CDR3 consists of 16 residues. DNA of the CDR3: TGTGCCAGCCGCGAGGGTAGGGGGACTAGCACAGATACGCAGTATTTT. It yields the protein CASREGRGTSTDTQYF.

The V gene is TRBV2, the J gene TRBJ2-7; D not certain. Per the germline V gene, CDR1 is SNHLY and CDR2 is FYNNEI. Trimming left V 3 bases short and J 2 bases short, with 11 bases between. The CDR3 loop spans 14 amino acids. As DNA, the CDR3 is TGTGCCAGCAGTGATGGACGTAAAACCTACGAGCAGTACTTC. Its protein product is CASSDGRKTYEQYF. Combining the CDR3 with reference TRBV2 and TRBJ2-7 gives the whole variable domain EPEVTQTPSHQVTQMGQEVILRCVPISNHLYFYWYRQILGQKVEFLVSFYNNEISEKSEIFDDQFSVERPDGSNFTLKIRSTKLEDSAMYFCASSDGRKTYEQYFGPGTRLTVT.

The rearrangement links TRBV28 to TRBJ1-2, with no clear D. CDR1 is MDHEN and CDR2 is SYDVKM in the germline V gene. The CDR3 covers 14 residues. Trimming took off 7 bases at V and 4 bases at J, with 16 bases between the two ends. This CDR3 is CASTTSTNIYGYTF. The CDR3 DNA follows: TGTGCCAGCACGACATCGACAAATATCTATGGCTACACCTTC.

The chain uses TRBV2 and TRBJ2-2, with 8 bases fitting TRBD1. The V gene end was trimmed by 6 bases and the J gene end by 4 bases; junction bases not matched to a gene: 4. Germline V CDR1 and CDR2: SNHLY, FYNNEI. This CDR3 contains 14 residues. The CDR3 is CASRGQGSTGELFF. CDR3 DNA: TGTGCCAGCAGAGGACAGGGCTCCACCGGGGAGCTGTTTTTT.

V is TRBV7-2 and J is TRBJ1-6; weak D call: TRBD1 (5 bases). The V and J ends lost 1 base and 9 bases respectively, with 10 bases between them. The germline CDR1 and CDR2 sequences are SGHTA and FQGNSA. This CDR3 spans 14 amino acids. CDR3 nucleotide sequence: TGTGCCAGCAGCTTAGGGGGGACGAGTTCACCCCTCCACTTT. Amino acids: CASSLGGTSSPLHF.

The chain links TRBV7-9 to TRBJ2-7, with 14 bases lining up with TRBD2. CDR3 length: 15 residues. The ends lost 5 bases at V and 2 bases at J; junction bases unmatched: 2. Germline CDR1 reads SEHNR; CDR2 reads FQNEAQ (reference sequence). CDR3: CASSPTSGGAYEQYF. CDR3 nucleotide sequence: TGTGCCAGCAGCCCGACTAGCGGGGGGGCCTACGAGCAGTACTTC.

This chain connects TRBV5-1 to TRBJ2-7, with a tentative D call TRBD2 (6 bases). This CDR3 spans 13 amino acids. Germline V gene data show CDR1 as SGHRS and CDR2 as YFSETQ. The ends were cut back, 5 bases at V and 3 bases at J, with 12 bases in the middle. The CDR3 here is CASSAGNNYEQYF. The DNA for the CDR3 is TGCGCCAGCAGTGCGGGGAATAACTACGAGCAGTACTTC.

CDR3 in amino acids: CASSEAGEGTQYF. CDR3 DNA: TGTGCCAGCAGTGAAGCCGGAGAGGGGACCCAGTACTTC. The chain couples TRBV6-1 to TRBJ2-5; D might be TRBD2 (5 bases). V was pared by 0 bases and J by 7 bases, with 9 bases between. The germline V gene encodes CDR1 MNHNS and CDR2 SASEGT. CDR3 length equals 13 residues.

On this clone: This same CDR3 is encoded by further DNA sequences in the sample. The gene calls are TRBV5-1 and TRBJ1-3, with TRBD1 matching 10 bases. Trimming cost V 4 bases and J 3 bases; bases outside gene matches: 1. Germline V gene sequence: CDR1 SGHRS, CDR2 YFSETQ. The CDR3 extends over 14 amino acids. The CDR3 is CASSDRGLGNTIYF. In nucleotides, the CDR3 is TGCGCCAGCAGCGACAGGGGGCTTGGAAACACCATATATTTT.

The chain has TRBV30 and TRBJ1-3; TRBD1 might be the D (6 bases). Germline assignment: CDR1 GTSNPN and CDR2 SVGIG (reference sequence). Trimming left V 5 bases short and J 7 bases short, with 21 bases between. The CDR3 extends over 15 amino acids. Written as DNA, the CDR3 is TGTGCCTGGTTGAGTCTGGACAGAGGGGACAACACCATATATTTT. Residues: CAWLSLDRGDNTIYF.

The gene calls are TRBV7-3 and TRBJ2-6, with unresolved D. Trimming left V 6 bases short and J 2 bases short, with 5 bases between. CDR1 is SGHTA and CDR2 is FQGTGA in the germline V gene. This CDR3 is 13 amino acids long. The CDR3 bases are TGTGCCAGCAGTTCCCCTGGGGCCAACGTCCTGACTTTC. Its protein product is CASSSPGANVLTF.

The chain combines TRBV5-8 with TRBJ2-7; possible D gene TRBD1, 6 bases. Trimming removed 1 base from V and 2 bases from J, with 10 bases in between. This CDR3 has 14 amino acids. CDR1 is SGHTS and CDR2 is YDEGEE in the germline V gene. This chain's CDR3 is CASSLLQGPYEQYF. The CDR3 DNA reads TGTGCCAGCAGCTTGTTACAGGGCCCCTACGAGCAGTACTTC.

This chain uses TRBV18 with TRBJ1-1; D is possibly TRBD1 (6 bases). The CDR3 consists of 15 residues. V dropped 3 bases and J dropped 5 bases, with 16 bases sitting between them. Per germline, CDR1 KGHSH and CDR2 LQKENI. In DNA, the CDR3 is TGTGCCAGCTCACCGGAGTTCTGGGGGCGGACTGAAGCTTTCTTT. Its protein is CASSPEFWGRTEAFF. Complete variable domain (other parts from reference TRBV18 and TRBJ1-1): NAGVMQNPRHLVRRRGQEARLRCSPMKGHSHVYWYRQLPEEGLKFMVYLQKENIIDESGMPKERFSAEFPKEGPSILRIQQVVRGDSAAYFCASSPEFWGRTEAFFGQGTRLTVV.

The J gene is TRBJ2-7, the V gene TRBV5-4, with D perhaps TRBD1 (6 bases). Between the trimmed V and J ends, which lost 1 base and 4 bases, there was a span of 15 bases. Germline CDR1 is SGHNT and CDR2 is YYREEE (reference sequence). This CDR3 comprises 15 residues. DNA of the CDR3: TGTGCCAGCAGCTTGCCGGCAGGGGTATCGTACGAGCAGTACTTC. As protein: CASSLPAGVSYEQYF. Full variable domain (remainder filled in from reference TRBV5-4 and TRBJ2-7): ETGVTQSPTHLIKTRGQQVTLRCSSQSGHNTVSWYQQALGQGPQFIFQYYREEENGRGNFPPRFSGLQFPNYSSELNVNALELDDSALYLCASSLPAGVSYEQYFGPGTRLTVT.

The V and J genes are TRBV11-2 and TRBJ1-2; TRBD1 matches at 9 bases. Germline values: CDR1 SGHAT, CDR2 FQNNGV. CDR3 length equals 14 residues. Trimming cost V 5 bases and J 7 bases; bases outside gene matches: 8. The CDR3 spells CASSLWTGASGYTF. CDR3 DNA: TGTGCCAGCAGCCTATGGACAGGGGCTAGTGGCTACACCTTC. The full variable domain, in which reference TRBV11-2 and TRBJ1-2 provide the parts outside the CDR3, is EAGVAQSPRYKIIEKRQSVAFWCNPISGHATLYWYQQILGQGPKLLIQFQNNGVVDDSQLPKDRFSAERLKGVDSTLKIQPAKLEDSAVYLCASSLWTGASGYTFGSGTRLTVV.

This clone was observed a handful of times. The chain carries TRBV6-1 and TRBJ1-1, with D possibly matching TRBD1 (5 bases). Trimming stripped 7 bases from V and 2 bases from J, with 14 bases between. The CDR3 extends over 14 amino acids. Germline assignment: CDR1 MNHNS and CDR2 SASEGT. The CDR3 sequence is CASTKGQGNTEAFF. The CDR3 coding sequence is TGTGCCAGCACCAAAGGTCAGGGAAACACTGAAGCTTTCTTT.

This sequence joins TRBV30 and TRBJ2-1; no reliable D call. Between the trimmed V and J ends, which lost 4 bases and 4 bases, there was a span of 8 bases. The CDR3 is made up of 12 amino acids. Germline loops: CDR1 GTSNPN, CDR2 SVGIG (reference sequence). The CDR3 spells CAWTSGYNEQFF. The CDR3 nucleotides read TGTGCCTGGACTTCCGGTTACAATGAGCAGTTCTTC.

This clone was seen only a few times. V is TRBV5-8 and J is TRBJ1-6; TRBD1 might be the D (6 bases). Trimming removed 4 bases at V and 5 bases at J, with 13 bases between. Germline V gene lookup returns CDR1 SGHTS and CDR2 YDEGEE. The CDR3 runs 15 residues. As DNA, the CDR3 is TGTGCCAGCAGCCTGGGCCGGACAGATAATTCACCCCTCCACTTT. Amino acid sequence: CASSLGRTDNSPLHF. Drawing the rest from reference TRBV5-8 and TRBJ1-6, the complete variable domain is EAGVTQSPTHLIKTRGQQATLRCSPISGHTSVYWYQQALGLGLQFLLWYDEGEERNRGNFPPRFSGRQFPNYSSELNVNALELEDSALYLCASSLGRTDNSPLHFGNGTRLTVT.